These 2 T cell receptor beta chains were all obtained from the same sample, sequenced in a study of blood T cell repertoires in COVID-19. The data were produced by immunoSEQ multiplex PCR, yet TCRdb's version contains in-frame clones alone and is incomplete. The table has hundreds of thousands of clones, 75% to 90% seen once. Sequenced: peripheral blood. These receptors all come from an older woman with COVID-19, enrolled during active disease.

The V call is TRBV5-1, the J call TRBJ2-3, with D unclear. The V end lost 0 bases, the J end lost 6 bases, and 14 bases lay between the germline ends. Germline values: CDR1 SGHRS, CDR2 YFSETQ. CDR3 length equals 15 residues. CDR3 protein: CASSLESPYEDTQYF. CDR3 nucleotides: TGCGCCAGCAGCTTGGAATCGCCATACGAGGATACGCAGTATTTT.

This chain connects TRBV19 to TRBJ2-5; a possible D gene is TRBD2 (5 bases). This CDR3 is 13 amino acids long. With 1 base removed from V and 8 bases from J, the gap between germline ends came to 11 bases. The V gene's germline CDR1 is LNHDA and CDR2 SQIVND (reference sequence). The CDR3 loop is CASSIASSGTQYF. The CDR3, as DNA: TGTGCCAGTAGTATAGCCTCGTCGGGAACCCAGTACTTC.